These 32 T cell receptor beta chains share one sample of origin, sequenced in a study of type 1 and type 2 diabetes patients. The PCR template was genomic DNA. Amplification of the beta chain CDR3 used 30 forward and 13 reverse multiplex primers. MiXCR, run by TCRdb on the multiplex PCR reads, gives a single entry per CDR3 protein. The top ten hold about an eighth of the sample, which has under 300,000 distinct CDR3 sequences, around 47% seen once. The sequencing sample was made of peripheral blood mononuclear cells (PBMCs). These receptors originate from a man between 18 and 35 years old with type 2 diabetes.

V usage is TRBV14 and J usage is TRBJ2-2; D is possibly TRBD2 (5 bases). This CDR3 is built from 14 residues. CDR1 is SGHDN and CDR2 is FVKESK in the germline V gene. CDR3 loop: CPKNRGLSTGELFF. The CDR3 coding sequence is TGTCCCAAGAACCGAGGGTTGAGTACCGGGGAGCTGTTTTTT. Full variable domain (outside the CDR3, taken from reference TRBV14 and TRBJ2-2): EAGVTQFPSHSVIEKGQTVTLRCDPISGHDNLYWYRRVMGKEIKFLLHFVKESKQDESGMPNNRFLAERTGGTYSTLKVQPAELEDSGVYFCPKNRGLSTGELFFGEGSRLTVL.

The chain joins TRBV7-8 to TRBJ1-2; the D is unclear. This CDR3 region has 14 residues. CDR1 and CDR2 from the germline V gene are SGHVS and FQNEAQ. The V gene lost 2 bases and the J gene lost 4 bases, with 11 bases spanning the gap. The chain's CDR3 is CASSLPLQSYGYTF. The CDR3 region has the DNA TGTGCCAGCAGCTTACCCTTACAGAGCTATGGCTACACCTTC.

Concerning this clonotype: One end of the junction varies from germline; a read error may be responsible. This chain links TRBV12-3 or TRBV12-4 with TRBJ2-1; tentatively, D is TRBD1 or TRBD2 (5 bases each). The CDR3 is 13 residues long. Written as DNA, the CDR3 is TGTGCCAGCAGCTTGGGACGGAATAATGAGCAGCTCTTC. Its translation: CASSLGRNNEQLF.

CDR3 bases: TGTGCCAGCAGCGTAGACAGGTGGAACACTGAAGCTTTCTTT. It specifies CASSVDRWNTEAFF. The chain combines TRBV2 with TRBJ1-1; perhaps TRBD1 as D (6 bases). V was pared by 6 bases and J by 1 base, with 12 bases between. Germline V gene lookup returns CDR1 SNHLY and CDR2 FYNNEI. This CDR3 comprises 14 residues.

This clonotype was seen ten or more times. The J gene is TRBJ2-7, the V gene TRBV2; D is undetermined. V shed 6 bases and J shed 4 bases, with 10 bases lying between them. The CDR3 is 12 amino acids. Germline loops: CDR1 SNHLY, CDR2 FYNNEI. The DNA for the CDR3 is TGTGCCAGCAGAGACTTACCGTACGAGCAGTACTTC. It encodes CASRDLPYEQYF.

The CDR3 loop is CASRTLPGGTQYF. In nucleotides, the CDR3 is TGTGCCAGTAGGACATTACCAGGGGGGACCCAGTACTTC. The chain joins TRBV19 to TRBJ2-5; TRBD1 matches 7 bases. Trimming took 6 bases from V and 7 from J; bases not matched to a gene: 8. The CDR3 length is 13 residues. The germline V gene encodes CDR1 LNHDA and CDR2 SQIVND (reference sequence).

V is TRBV29-1 and J is TRBJ2-3, with 8 bases aligning to TRBD2. The ends lost 2 bases at V and 2 bases at J; junction bases unmatched: 6. The CDR3 runs 15 residues. The germline V gene has CDR1 SQVTM and CDR2 ANQGSEA. CDR3 in amino acids: CSVESRGVFTDTQYF. CDR3 nucleotide sequence: TGCAGCGTTGAATCGCGGGGGGTATTCACAGATACGCAGTATTTT.

V gene TRBV29-1 combines with J gene TRBJ2-3, with no clear D. The CDR3 totals 11 residues. V lost 5 bases, J lost 3 bases, and 6 bases lay in between. CDR1 and CDR2 from the germline V gene are SQVTM and ANQGSEA. The DNA for the CDR3 is TGCAGCGTTTTTTGGACAGATACGCAGTATTTT. Amino acids: CSVFWTDTQYF.

The J gene is TRBJ1-1, the V gene TRBV2; unclear D gene. Germline V CDR1 and CDR2: SNHLY, FYNNEI. CDR3 size: 12 residues. Trimming took off 3 bases at V and 4 bases at J, with 6 bases between the two ends. The CDR3 region has the DNA TGTGCCAGCAGTGACGGTAGCACTGAAGCTTTCTTT. Amino acid sequence: CASSDGSTEAFF.

This CDR3 is CASSTGTGMYEQYF. Written as DNA, the CDR3 is TGTGCCAGTTCAACCGGGACAGGGATGTACGAGCAGTACTTC. This sequence joins TRBV19 and TRBJ2-7, with TRBD1 identical over 9 bases. CDR1 and CDR2 (germline): LNHDA, SQIVND (reference sequence). CDR3 length: 14 residues. The ends lost 8 bases at V and 4 bases at J; junction bases unmatched: 9. Using reference TRBV19 and TRBJ2-7 for the parts outside the CDR3, the full variable domain is DGGITQSPKYLFRKEGQNVTLSCEQNLNHDAMYWYRQDPGQGLRLIYYSQIVNDFQKGDIAEGYSVSREKKESFPLTVTSAQKNPTAFYLCASSTGTGMYEQYFGPGTRLTVT.

The chain carries TRBV2 and TRBJ2-7, with a possible D match to TRBD1 (6 bases). Germline V gene data show CDR1 as SNHLY and CDR2 as FYNNEI. The V and J ends lost 3 bases and 2 bases respectively, with 17 bases between them. CDR3 length: 16 residues. The CDR3 sequence is CASSDVRTEQTYEQYF. CDR3 DNA sequence: TGTGCCAGCAGTGATGTCCGGACAGAACAAACCTACGAGCAGTACTTC.

The chain links TRBV7-6 to TRBJ2-7; TRBD1 agrees at 7 bases. J lost 6 bases, V lost 9 bases, and 17 bases had no gene match. Germline-derived CDR1 and CDR2 are SGHVS and FNYEAQ. There are 15 residues in the CDR3. As DNA, the CDR3 is TGTGCCAGTAGCCACGCGACAGGGAGACCTGGCGAGCAGTACTTC. Translation gives CASSHATGRPGEQYF.

The chain employs TRBV28 and TRBJ1-1; D may be TRBD1 (5 bases). There are 13 residues in the CDR3. V was pared by 5 bases and J by 1 base, with 8 bases between. CDR1 is MDHEN, CDR2 SYDVKM, per germline. CDR3 sequence: CASSIGQNTEAFF. The CDR3 bases are TGTGCCAGCAGTATCGGACAGAACACTGAAGCTTTCTTT.

This clonotype came up a few times. V gene TRBV27 combines with J gene TRBJ2-1; no definite D call. V was shortened by 5 bases and J by 1 base, with 6 bases between the two germline ends. The CDR3 has 13 residues. The germline V gene has CDR1 MNHEY and CDR2 SMNVEV (reference sequence). The CDR3 region is CASSLMSYNEQFF. Here the CDR3 DNA reads TGTGCCAGCAGTCTAATGTCCTACAATGAGCAGTTCTTC.

This clonotype has more than one count but fewer than ten. This chain links TRBV24-1 with TRBJ2-3, with 10 bases lining up with TRBD2. This CDR3 region has 18 residues. The J segment lost 6 bases and the V segment lost 3 bases, leaving 14 bases of the junction unmatched. Germline V gene sequence: CDR1 KGHDR, CDR2 SFDVKD. This CDR3 reads CATSDRQSSGSMADTQYF. The CDR3 region has the DNA TGTGCCACCAGTGATCGACAGTCTAGCGGGAGTATGGCCGATACGCAGTATTTT.

The sample holds a few counts of this clonotype. The gene calls are TRBV5-1 and TRBJ2-7; 10 nucleotides match TRBD2. Germline CDR1 reads SGHRS; CDR2 reads YFSETQ. The CDR3 spans 15 residues. Trimming cost V 0 bases and J 7 bases; bases outside gene matches: 7. CDR3 coding DNA: TGCGCCAGCAGCTTGGCCGGAGCGGGAGGGAGGGAGCAGTACTTC. It yields the protein CASSLAGAGGREQYF.

This clonotype has just a few counts. This chain links TRBV20-1 with TRBJ2-1; D is uncertain. The CDR3 spans 15 residues. The germline V gene has CDR1 DFQATT and CDR2 SNEGSKA (reference sequence). CDR3 loop: CSTKIPYPDYNEQFF. The CDR3 DNA sequence: TGCAGCACCAAAATACCCTACCCTGACTACAATGAGCAGTTCTTC.

The chain links TRBV12-3 or TRBV12-4 to TRBJ2-7; 7 positions agree with TRBD2. V lost 1 base, J lost 3 bases, and 6 bases stayed unmatched. The CDR3 consists of 15 residues. CDR3 residues: CASSLGGGNYYEQYF. For the CDR3, the DNA is TGTGCCAGCAGTTTAGGGGGAGGGAACTACTACGAGCAGTACTTC.

This chain joins TRBV19 and TRBJ2-5; 8 nucleotides agree with TRBD2. The end of the DNA fits TRBJ2-1 better, so the J call may be wrong. There are 16 residues in the CDR3. The germline V gene has CDR1 LNHDA and CDR2 SQIVND (reference sequence). The CDR3 DNA is TGTGCCAGTAGTATAAGTGGAACGGGAGGGTACAATGAGCAGTTCTTC. Residues: CASSISGTGGYNEQFF.

This clonotype was seen a handful of times. This chain links TRBV7-2 with TRBJ2-1; D not resolved. The CDR3 loop spans 13 amino acids. The V gene's germline CDR1 is SGHTA and CDR2 FQGNSA. The V end was cut by 3 bases, the J end by 9 bases, with 12 bases between. The CDR3 sequence: CASSLRERAEQFF. CDR3 sequence (DNA): TGTGCCAGCAGCTTGAGAGAGCGAGCTGAGCAGTTCTTC. The full variable domain, rest sourced from reference TRBV7-2 and TRBJ2-1, is GAGVSQSPSNKVTEKGKDVELRCDPISGHTALYWYRQSLGQGLEFLIYFQGNSAPDKSGLPSDRFSAERTGGSVSTLTIQRTQQEDSAVYLCASSLRERAEQFFGPGTRLTVL.

The V gene is TRBV10-1, the J gene TRBJ1-4, with D uncertain. V dropped 0 bases and J dropped 8 bases, with 13 bases sitting between them. Germline V CDR1 and CDR2: WNHNN, SYGVQD (reference sequence). CDR3 size: 15 residues. The CDR3: CASSESTVGGEKLFF. In nucleotides, the CDR3 is TGCGCCAGCAGTGAGTCGACGGTCGGTGGGGAAAAACTGTTTTTT.

V usage is TRBV12-3 or TRBV12-4 and J usage is TRBJ1-5; D gene unclear. Trimming cost V 8 bases and J 6 bases, with 11 bases left between them. This CDR3 contains 12 residues. Written as DNA, the CDR3 is TGTGCCAGCTGCGGGCCGGGTCAGCCCCAGCATTTT. It is translated as CASCGPGQPQHF.

The CDR3 sequence: CASSRRDTQYF. The CDR3 nucleotides read TGTGCCAGCAGCCGCCGTGATACGCAGTATTTT. The V call is TRBV7-4, the J call TRBJ2-3; D gene uncertain. The CDR3 contains 11 residues. Germline CDR1 reads SGHVT; CDR2 reads SQSDAQ. The V end was cut by 5 bases, the J end by 6 bases, with 6 bases between.

This clonotype was seen at least ten times. CDR3 loop: CASSEALPGQPQHF. The CDR3 DNA is TGTGCCAGCAGTGAAGCGCTTCCAGGGCAGCCCCAGCATTTT. The V call is TRBV2, the J call TRBJ1-5, with a tentative D call TRBD1 (5 bases). V lost 0 bases to trimming and J lost 7 bases, with 10 bases between them. Germline V gene sequence: CDR1 SNHLY, CDR2 FYNNEI. This CDR3 has 14 amino acids.

The gene calls are TRBV10-1 and TRBJ1-1, with D possibly TRBD1 on 5 matching bases. The V gene lost 6 bases and the J gene lost 5 bases, with 19 bases spanning the gap. In germline, CDR1 is WNHNN, CDR2 SYGVQD (reference sequence). The CDR3 runs to 15 residues. CDR3 amino acids: CASSQEGRAGTEAFF. In DNA, the CDR3 is TGCGCCAGCAGCCAAGAGGGCAGGGCTGGGACTGAAGCTTTCTTT.

This clonotype was recorded many times. This chain joins TRBV2 and TRBJ1-2; D ambiguous. Trimming shortened V by 8 bases and J by 6 bases, and 13 bases separated the two germline ends. Germline values: CDR1 SNHLY, CDR2 FYNNEI. This CDR3 comprises 12 residues. The DNA of the CDR3 is TGTGCCAGCTTGCGACTCACGAATGGCTACACCTTC. This codes for CASLRLTNGYTF.

This clonotype was counted between two and nine times. The genes are TRBV2 and TRBJ2-6; 7 nucleotides align to TRBD2. Germline lookup yields CDR1 SNHLY and CDR2 FYNNEI. CDR3 length equals 14 residues. V lost 5 bases, J lost 9 bases, and 7 bases stayed unmatched. The CDR3 reads CASSLLGGNNVLTF. The CDR3 nucleotides are TGTGCCAGCAGTTTATTGGGGGGGAACAACGTCCTGACTTTC.

This clonotype was counted only a few times. The chain combines TRBV5-1 with TRBJ1-1; D is unclear. V was trimmed by 4 bases and J by 0 bases, leaving 10 bases between them. Germline V CDR1 and CDR2: SGHRS, YFSETQ. The CDR3 covers 14 residues. The CDR3 loop reads CASSVLNLNTEAFF. CDR3 coding DNA: TGCGCCAGCAGCGTATTAAATCTGAACACTGAAGCTTTCTTT.

This clonotype has only a few counts. The V and J genes are TRBV7-9 and TRBJ2-5; a weak D match, TRBD1 (5 bases). The V gene's germline CDR1 is SEHNR and CDR2 FQNEAQ (reference sequence). The CDR3 contains 12 residues. The V and J ends lost 5 bases and 5 bases respectively, with 9 bases between them. The CDR3 nucleotides are TGTGCCAGCAGCAAGGGGATCGAGACCCAGTACTTC. Its protein is CASSKGIETQYF.

This chain connects TRBV27 to TRBJ2-7, with 9 bases fitting TRBD1. The CDR3 is made up of 15 amino acids. The V gene end was trimmed by 7 bases and the J gene end by 1 base; junction bases not matched to a gene: 8. The germline gives CDR1 MNHEY, CDR2 SMNVEV (reference sequence). The CDR3 DNA follows: TGTGCCAGCATCGGGGCGGGACAGGGATCCTACGAGCAGTACTTC. Translated: CASIGAGQGSYEQYF.

This clonotype was observed a few times. The chain links TRBV24-1 to TRBJ2-1, with TRBD1 as a possible D gene (6 bases). CDR1 is KGHDR, CDR2 SFDVKD, per germline. Trimming took 3 bases from V and 0 from J, leaving 14 bases between them. CDR3 length: 17 residues. DNA for the CDR3: TGTGCCACCAGTGATGGCAGGGGCGGTAGCTCCTACAATGAGCAGTTCTTC. Its translation: CATSDGRGGSSYNEQFF.

This sequence joins TRBV19 and TRBJ2-7, with D hard to call. From germline, CDR1 is LNHDA and CDR2 SQIVND (reference sequence). V gave up 6 bases and J gave up 3 bases, with 12 bases separating them. The CDR3 extends over 13 amino acids. CDR3 nucleotides: TGTGCCAGTAGCCCCAAACCTCTCTACGAGCAGTACTTC. Translated, it gives CASSPKPLYEQYF.